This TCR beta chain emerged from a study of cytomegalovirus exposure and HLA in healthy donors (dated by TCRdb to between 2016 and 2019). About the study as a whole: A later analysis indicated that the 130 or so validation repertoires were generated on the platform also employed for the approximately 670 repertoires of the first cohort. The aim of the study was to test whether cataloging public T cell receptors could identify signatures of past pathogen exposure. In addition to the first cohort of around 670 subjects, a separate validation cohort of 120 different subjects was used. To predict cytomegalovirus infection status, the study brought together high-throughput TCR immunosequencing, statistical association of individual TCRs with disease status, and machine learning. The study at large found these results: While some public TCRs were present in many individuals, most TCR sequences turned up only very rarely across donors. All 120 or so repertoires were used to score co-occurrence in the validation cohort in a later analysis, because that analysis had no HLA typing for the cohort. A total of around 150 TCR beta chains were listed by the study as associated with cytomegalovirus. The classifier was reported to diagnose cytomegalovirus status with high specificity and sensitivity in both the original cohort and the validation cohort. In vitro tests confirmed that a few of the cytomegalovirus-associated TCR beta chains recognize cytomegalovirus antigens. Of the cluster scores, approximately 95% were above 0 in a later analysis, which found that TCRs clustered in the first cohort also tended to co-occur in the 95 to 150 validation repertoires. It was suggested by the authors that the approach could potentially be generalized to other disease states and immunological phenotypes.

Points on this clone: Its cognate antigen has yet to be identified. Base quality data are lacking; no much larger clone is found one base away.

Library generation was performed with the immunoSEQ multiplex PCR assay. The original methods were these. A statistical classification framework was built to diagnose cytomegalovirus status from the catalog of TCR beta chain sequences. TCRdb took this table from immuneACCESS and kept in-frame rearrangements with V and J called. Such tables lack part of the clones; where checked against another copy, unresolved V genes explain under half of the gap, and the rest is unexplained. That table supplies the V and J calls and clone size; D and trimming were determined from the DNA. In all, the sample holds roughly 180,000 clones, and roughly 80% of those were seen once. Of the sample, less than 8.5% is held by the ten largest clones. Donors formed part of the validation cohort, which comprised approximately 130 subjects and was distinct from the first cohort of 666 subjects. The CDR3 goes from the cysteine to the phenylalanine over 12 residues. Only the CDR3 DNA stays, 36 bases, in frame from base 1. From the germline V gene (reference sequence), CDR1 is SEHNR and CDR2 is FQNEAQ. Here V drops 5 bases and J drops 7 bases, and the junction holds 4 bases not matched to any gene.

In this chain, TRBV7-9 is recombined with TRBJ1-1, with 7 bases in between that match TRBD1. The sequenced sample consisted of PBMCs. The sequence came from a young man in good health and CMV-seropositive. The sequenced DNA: TGTGCCAGCAGCGACAGGGTCGATGAAGCTTTCTTT. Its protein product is CASSDRVDEAFF.